What follows are 16 T cell receptor beta chains derived from one specimen sequenced in a study of radiotherapy plus CTLA-4 blockade in lung cancer. Only in-frame clones appear in the TCRdb table, and some are missing; sequencing was by immunoSEQ multiplex PCR. The sample holds over 85,000 clones, 65% to 75% seen once. The specimen was peripheral blood, collected from a patient treated with radiotherapy plus ipilimumab. The receptors originated from a human donor with non-small cell lung cancer who had a partial response to radiotherapy plus ipilimumab. Some clones in this sample may be carry-over from other donors' samples.

The genes are TRBV11-2 and TRBJ2-2; TRBD2 matches at 8 bases. Germline lookup yields CDR1 SGHAT and CDR2 FQNNGV. The CDR3 loop spans 14 amino acids. Trimming removed 5 bases from V and 6 bases from J; junction bases left unmatched: 5. CDR3 loop: CASSPGLAPGELFF. CDR3 sequence (DNA): TGTGCCAGCAGCCCCGGACTAGCCCCCGGGGAGCTGTTTTTT.

The CDR3 DNA reads as TGTGCCAGCTCACCGGACTTGTCGGAGACCCAGTACTTC. Translating it yields CASSPDLSETQYF. The V gene is TRBV18, the J gene TRBJ2-5, with TRBD2 as a possible D gene (5 bases). The germline CDR1 and CDR2 sequences are KGHSH and LQKENI. The CDR3 spans 13 residues. Deletions cut 3 bases from V and 5 bases from J, with 10 bases between.

CDR3 bases: TGTGCCAGCAATCCGACAATGAACACTGAAGCTTTCTTT. This encodes CASNPTMNTEAFF. V is TRBV6-5 and J is TRBJ1-1, with D unresolved. This CDR3 has 13 amino acids. The V gene lost 7 bases and the J gene lost 0 bases, with 9 bases spanning the gap. Germline V gene lookup returns CDR1 MNHEY and CDR2 SVGAGI.

This clone was seen a single time. The chain carries TRBV7-2 and TRBJ2-7; D gene unclear. The V gene's germline CDR1 is SGHTA and CDR2 FQGNSA. V lost 3 bases to trimming and J lost 2 bases, with 11 bases between them. There are 14 residues in the CDR3. The CDR3 DNA sequence: TGTGCCAGCAGCTTCGCAGTTGGGCCCTACGAGCAGTACTTC. Translating gives CASSFAVGPYEQYF.

V and J are TRBV7-3 and TRBJ1-1; 9 bases line up with TRBD1. CDR1 and CDR2 (germline): SGHTA, FQGTGA. The V gene end was trimmed by 5 bases and the J gene end by 0 bases; junction bases not matched to a gene: 10. The CDR3 totals 17 residues. The CDR3 DNA reads as TGTGCCAGCAGCCCCCCGGGACAGGGAATGTTGAACACTGAAGCTTTCTTT. This codes for CASSPPGQGMLNTEAFF.

This clone was seen once. The chain uses TRBV6-6 and TRBJ2-1; tentative D call: TRBD2 (6 bases). This CDR3 has 13 residues. The V end was cut by 8 bases, the J end by 0 bases, with 8 bases between. In germline, CDR1 is MNHNY, CDR2 SVGAGI (reference sequence). CDR3 DNA: TGTGCCAGCGGAGGGACCTCCTACAATGAGCAGTTCTTC. As protein: CASGGTSYNEQFF.

This clone was observed once. The rearrangement joins TRBV7-7 to TRBJ2-3; 8 positions agree with TRBD2. V lost 5 bases, J lost 3 bases, and 10 bases stayed unmatched. The germline V gene encodes CDR1 SSHAT and CDR2 FNYEAQ (reference sequence). The CDR3 extends over 16 amino acids. The CDR3 DNA follows: TGTGCCAGCAGCCAGAGCGGGGGATCTGGGACAGATACGCAGTATTTT. Amino acids: CASSQSGGSGTDTQYF.

The chain recombines TRBV18 with TRBJ2-1, with 11 positions matching TRBD2. Unmatched junction bases numbered 2, after V lost 2 bases and J lost 2 bases. CDR3 length equals 16 residues. Germline CDR1 KGHSH, CDR2 LQKENI. DNA for the CDR3: TGTGCCAGCTCACCATTGGGACTAGCGGCCTACAATGAGCAGTTCTTC. This sequence encodes CASSPLGLAAYNEQFF.

The chain has TRBV19 and TRBJ2-1; the match to TRBD1 covers 8 bases. CDR1 LNHDA and CDR2 SQIVND come from the germline V gene (reference sequence). V dropped 6 bases and J dropped 12; count of bases not matched to a gene: 13. There are 14 residues in the CDR3. The CDR3 loop is CASSRDQTGTGQFF. CDR3 nucleotides: TGTGCCAGTAGCCGGGACCAAACCGGGACAGGGCAGTTCTTC.

V and J are TRBV5-6 and TRBJ1-4; 8 bases are shared with TRBD1. Germline values: CDR1 SGHDT, CDR2 YYEEEE. The V gene end was trimmed by 7 bases and the J gene end by 8 bases; junction bases not matched to a gene: 10. CDR3 length: 14 residues. The CDR3 reads CASARRTGLEKLFF. CDR3 nucleotide sequence: TGTGCCAGCGCCAGGAGGACAGGGTTGGAAAAACTGTTTTTT.

The rearrangement links TRBV15 to TRBJ2-5; possibly TRBD2 for D (7 bases). The V gene lost 0 bases and the J gene lost 2 bases, with 10 bases spanning the gap. Per germline, CDR1 LNHNV and CDR2 YYDKDF (reference sequence). This CDR3 has 15 amino acids. The CDR3 DNA reads TGTGCCACCAGCAGAGATAGGGGGGGGCAAGAGACCCAGTACTTC. It encodes CATSRDRGGQETQYF.

The chain is built from TRBV25-1 and TRBJ1-3, with D possibly TRBD1 on 6 matching bases. The length of the CDR3 is 16 residues. Deletions cut 1 base from V and 2 bases from J, with 12 bases between. The germline V gene encodes CDR1 MGHDK and CDR2 SYGVNS. In DNA, the CDR3 is TGTGCCAGCAGTGAATTTAAGGGGGTCGCTGGAAACACCATATATTTT. It translates to CASSEFKGVAGNTIYF.

This clone showed up just once. The rearrangement joins TRBV7-2 to TRBJ2-1, with 12 bases matching TRBD2. This CDR3 has 14 amino acids. J lost 7 bases, V lost 5 bases, and 3 bases had no gene match. CDR1 and CDR2 from the germline V gene are SGHTA and FQGNSA. CDR3 DNA sequence: TGTGCCAGCAGCAAACTAGCGGGGGGAAATGAGCAGTTCTTC. It codes for CASSKLAGGNEQFF.

J is TRBJ2-6 and V is TRBV4-2, with 8 nucleotides matching TRBD1. This CDR3 contains 19 residues. V lost 1 base to trimming and J lost 0 bases; unmatched junction nucleotides: 8. Germline V CDR1 and CDR2: LGHNA, YNFKEQ. The CDR3 spells CASSQAVGQGSSGANVLTF. CDR3 nucleotides: TGTGCCAGCAGCCAAGCAGTCGGACAGGGAAGCTCTGGGGCCAACGTCCTGACTTTC.

A remark on this clone: The sample has other DNA sequences that encode this CDR3 too. The chain has TRBV28 and TRBJ2-3; 7 bases are a match to TRBD2. The CDR3 sequence is 17 residues long. V shed 8 bases, J shed 3 bases, and the junction held 17 bases outside the gene matches. From germline, CDR1 is MDHEN and CDR2 SYDVKM. The CDR3, as DNA: TGTGCCAGCCCTCCCCCTCGGGGAGGGCGGGAAACAGATACGCAGTATTTT. Translated, it gives CASPPPRGGRETDTQYF. The full variable domain, with the rest looked up from reference TRBV28 and TRBJ2-3, is DVKVTQSSRYLVKRTGEKVFLECVQDMDHENMFWYRQDPGLGLRLIYFSYDVKMKEKGDIPEGYSVSREKKERFSLILESASTNQTSMYLCASPPPRGGRETDTQYFGPGTRLTVL.

This rearrangement joins TRBV7-6 to TRBJ1-5; D is unresolved. Germline CDR1 is SGHVS and CDR2 is FNYEAQ. V was shortened by 6 bases and J by 0 bases, with 9 bases between the two germline ends. The CDR3 covers 14 residues. The CDR3 protein is CASSRGSSNQPQHF. In DNA form, the CDR3 reads TGTGCCAGCAGTCGAGGGAGTAGCAATCAGCCCCAGCATTTT.